This TCR beta chain was found in a study of T cell changes during pregnancy in multiple sclerosis. Repertoires were generated with immunoSEQ multiplex PCR, while TCRdb's copy carries only in-frame clones and drops some. The table includes tens of thousands of clones, around 91% detected once. The sample holds one count of this clone. Germline V gene lookup returns CDR1 MGHRA and CDR2 YSYEKL. The CDR3 has 12 residues. Trimming stripped 5 bases from V and 2 bases from J, with 5 bases between. Sequenced material: peripheral blood, taken in the third trimester of pregnancy. This TCR derives from a female donor in good health, enrolled as a control in a pregnancy study. The chain uses TRBV4-1 and TRBJ2-3; D is undetermined. The CDR3 DNA reads TGCGCCAGCAGCTTATCCACAGATACGCAGTATTTT. Translated, it gives CASSLSTDTQYF.